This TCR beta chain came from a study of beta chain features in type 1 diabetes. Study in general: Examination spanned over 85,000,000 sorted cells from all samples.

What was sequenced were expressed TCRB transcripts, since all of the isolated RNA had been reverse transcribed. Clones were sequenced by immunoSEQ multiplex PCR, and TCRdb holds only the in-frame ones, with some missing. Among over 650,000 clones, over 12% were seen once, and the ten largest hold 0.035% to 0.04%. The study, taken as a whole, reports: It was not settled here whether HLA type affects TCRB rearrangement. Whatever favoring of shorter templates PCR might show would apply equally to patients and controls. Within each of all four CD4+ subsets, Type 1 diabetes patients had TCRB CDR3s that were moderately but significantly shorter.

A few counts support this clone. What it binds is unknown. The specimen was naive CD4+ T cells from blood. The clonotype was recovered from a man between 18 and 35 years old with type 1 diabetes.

The CDR3 coding sequence is TGTGCCAGCAGTCCCCGACAGGGATCAGATACGCAGTATTTT. It translates to CASSPRQGSDTQYF. V is TRBV6-5 and J is TRBJ2-3; TRBD1 aligns across 7 bases. The CDR3 is made up of 14 amino acids. Germline CDR1 is MNHEY and CDR2 is SVGAGI. The trim removed 5 bases at V and 4 bases at J, leaving 6 bases unmatched.